Listed below are T cell receptor beta chains from one sample, sequenced in a study of cytomegalovirus exposure and HLA in healthy donors. Clones were sequenced by immunoSEQ multiplex PCR, and TCRdb holds only the in-frame ones, with some missing. The sample has about 98,000 clones; about 81% are singletons. Sequencing used PBMCs. The receptors originated from a man aged 18 to 29 in good health and CMV-seropositive. CDR3s include the opening cysteine and the closing phenylalanine or tryptophan. The D gene is left open where the match is weak. Clone size appears in some rows only: once, few, many, or a class for an expanded clone.

TRBV5-1,TRBJ2-3,TRBD1,few,TGCGCCAGCAGCCCCGGACAGGGGCGGGGCACAGATACGCAGTATTTT,CASSPGQGRGTDTQYF
TRBV11-2,TRBJ1-2,-,-,TGTGCCAGCAGCTCGGGTCCGCAACGTGGCTACACCTTC,CASSSGPQRGYTF
TRBV7-8,TRBJ2-3,-,-,TGTGCCAGCAGCTTATCGCGGGGTAGCACAGATACGCAGTATTTT,CASSLSRGSTDTQYF
TRBV18,TRBJ2-2,-,once,TGTGCCACTCATCGACAGGACTTGAACACCGGGGAGCTGTTTTTT,CATHRQDLNTGELFF
TRBV1,TRBJ2-7,-,-,TGCACCAGCAGCCACGCCCGCCCGGACAGTACGAAGGAGGACGAGCAGTACTTC,CTSSHARPDSTKEDEQYF
TRBV19,TRBJ2-3,TRBD1,-,TGTGCCAGTAGTATGGGACAGCTGACATTCACAGATACGCAGTATTTT,CASSMGQLTFTDTQYF
TRBV18,TRBJ2-7,-,-,TGTGCCAGCTCACCAATGATAGCACCCCACGAGCAGTACTTC,CASSPMIAPHEQYF
TRBV6-5,TRBJ2-1,TRBD1,-,TGTGCCAGCAGTTACTCGAGACAGGGGGCGTACAATGAGCAGTTCTTC,CASSYSRQGAYNEQFF
TRBV5-1,TRBJ1-1,-,-,TGCGCCAGCAGCTTGCGGGGTTCGGGGACTGAAGCTTTCTTT,CASSLRGSGTEAFF
TRBV9,TRBJ1-1,TRBD1,few,TGTGCCAGCAGCCCCCAGCTGGGGACAGGGAACACTGAAGCTTTCTTT,CASSPQLGTGNTEAFF
TRBV7-3,TRBJ2-7,-,-,TGTGCCAGCAGCATCGGTTCCGATGAAGAGCAGTACTTC,CASSIGSDEEQYF
TRBV7-6,TRBJ2-7,TRBD1,-,TGTGCCAGCAGCTTAGGTGGCGGGACAGGGAGATACGAGCAGTACTTC,CASSLGGGTGRYEQYF
TRBV6-1,TRBJ2-7,TRBD1,-,TGTGCCAGCAGTCCGACAGGGGGGTATACCTACGAGCAGTACTTC,CASSPTGGYTYEQYF
TRBV9,TRBJ1-2,-,once,TGTGCCAGCAGCGTAGTTCCTAGGGAGGGATCGAGAGGCTACACCTTC,CASSVVPREGSRGYTF
TRBV6-1,TRBJ2-7,-,-,TGTGCCAGCTCAGGGCAGGGGTACGAGCAGTACTTC,CASSGQGYEQYF
TRBV6-6,TRBJ1-4,TRBD1,medium-sized,TGTGCCAGCAGTTACCCCGGGACAGGGGATGAAAAACTGTTTTTT,CASSYPGTGDEKLFF
TRBV2,TRBJ1-1,TRBD1,-,TGTGCCACCGGGACTAGCTCCGGGACAGGGGTTTTCGGCACTGAAGCTTTCTTT,CATGTSSGTGVFGTEAFF
TRBV15,TRBJ2-5,TRBD1,-,TGTGCCACCAGCAAAGCTCCGGGACAGGTACAAGAGACCCAGTACTTC,CATSKAPGQVQETQYF
TRBV5-8,TRBJ1-5,TRBD1,once,TGTGCCAGCAGCGCGCGGACAGGGGAGTCGCAGCCCCAGCATTTT,CASSARTGESQPQHF
TRBV18,TRBJ2-6,-,-,TGTGCCAGCTCCCCGCTCAGGCAATTTGGGGCCAACGTCCTGACTTTC,CASSPLRQFGANVLTF
TRBV27,TRBJ2-7,TRBD1,-,TGTGCCAGCGGGACAGGGTACGAGCAGTACTTC,CASGTGYEQYF
TRBV28,TRBJ2-7,TRBD1,-,TGTGCCAGCAGTCGGACAGGGTTAGCCTACGAGCAGTACTTC,CASSRTGLAYEQYF
TRBV7-2,TRBJ2-3,-,-,TGTGCCAGCAGCTCAAGGGGGTTGAGCACAGATACGCAGTATTTT,CASSSRGLSTDTQYF
TRBV28,TRBJ1-2,TRBD1,-,TGTGCCAGCACCTCGCCCCCGGGACAGGGGAAACCCTATGGCTACACCTTC,CASTSPPGQGKPYGYTF
TRBV30,TRBJ1-5,-,-,TGTGCCTGGAGTGGAGGGAGGACCCAGCCCCAGCATTTT,CAWSGGRTQPQHF
TRBV5-1,TRBJ2-5,TRBD2,-,TGCGCCAGCAGATCGACTAGCGGGGCGCCGAAAAAGTTAGAGACCCAGTACTTC,CASRSTSGAPKKLETQYF
TRBV11-2,TRBJ1-3,-,-,TGTGCCAGCAGCTTAGCAGGTCGGTGGTCCGGAAACACCATATATTTT,CASSLAGRWSGNTIYF
TRBV19,TRBJ1-1,-,-,TGTGCCAGTAGTCCAGAAATCCTCTCTCAGAACACTGAAGCTTTCTTT,CASSPEILSQNTEAFF
TRBV7-2,TRBJ1-4,-,-,TGTGCCAGCAGCCTCGACAGCTACAATGAAAAACTGTTTTTT,CASSLDSYNEKLFF